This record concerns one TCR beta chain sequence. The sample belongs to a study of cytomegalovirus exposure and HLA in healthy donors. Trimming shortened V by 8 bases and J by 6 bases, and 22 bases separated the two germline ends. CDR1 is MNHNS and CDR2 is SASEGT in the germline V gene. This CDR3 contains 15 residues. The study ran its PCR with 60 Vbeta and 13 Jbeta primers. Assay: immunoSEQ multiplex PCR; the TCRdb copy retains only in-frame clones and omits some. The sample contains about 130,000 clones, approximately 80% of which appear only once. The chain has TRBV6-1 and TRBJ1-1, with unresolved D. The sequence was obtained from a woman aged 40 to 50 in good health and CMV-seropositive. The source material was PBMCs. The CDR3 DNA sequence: TGTGCCAGCGCGAGGGCCCTTCCTGGTTCGGCTGAAGCTTTCTTT. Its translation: CASARALPGSAEAFF.